This T cell receptor (beta chain) was observed in a study of cytomegalovirus exposure and HLA in healthy donors. The PCR used 60 Vbeta and 13 Jbeta primers. Profiled with immunoSEQ multiplex PCR; TCRdb holds only in-frame clones, not every one. This listing includes around 75,000 clones. Findings of the study overall: There were under 200 TCR beta chains listed as cytomegalovirus-associated.

About this clone: What it recognizes is unknown.

The CDR3 has 15 residues. Germline trimming cut 5 bases from V and 2 bases from J; bases unmatched to any gene: 8. Germline loops: CDR1 PRHDT, CDR2 FYEKMQ (reference sequence). Sample: PBMCs. The chain employs TRBV13 and TRBJ2-5; 7 positions match TRBD1. The TCR originated in a man aged 35 to 55 in good health and CMV-seronegative. CDR3: CASSGSGQMQETQYF. The CDR3 nucleotides read TGTGCCAGCAGCGGATCGGGACAGATGCAAGAGACCCAGTACTTC.